This T cell receptor (beta chain) was documented in a study of T cell repertoires in aging, cancer and after chemotherapy. At the level of the study: Pre- and post-chemotherapy samples were paired from glioblastoma patients treated with temozolomide-based therapy.

The germline gives CDR1 DFQATT, CDR2 SNEGSKA (reference sequence). Deletions cut 1 base from V and 7 bases from J, with 16 bases between. The length of the CDR3 is 15 residues. A mixed TRB-A/B primer pool amplified rearranged TRB by multiplex touch-down PCR. TCRdb reprocessed the multiplex PCR reads with MiXCR, giving one entry per CDR3 protein. The repertoire consists of 800 to 1,000 distinct CDR3 sequences, with 13% to 15% occurring once and the leading ten covering 8.5% to 10%. Peripheral blood genomic DNA, not sorted cells or RNA, was the template. This chain links TRBV20-1 with TRBJ1-4; D is uncertain. This sequence originates from a human donor with a solid tumor. The sample consisted of blood. The CDR3 reads CSARVIGMGFEKLFF. As DNA, the CDR3 is TGCAGTGCTAGAGTAATCGGGATGGGGTTTGAAAAACTGTTTTTT.